This T cell receptor beta chain comes out of a study of graft-versus-host responses after intestinal transplantation. Study context: Isolated intestinal, liver-intestinal, or multivisceral transplants were what recipients had. The recipients all started with anti-thymocyte globulin induction and then took tacrolimus and steroids for around three years.

Germline V gene lookup returns CDR1 SGDLS and CDR2 YYNGEE. The CDR3 runs to 16 residues. This table comes from immunoSEQ multiplex PCR, and its TCRdb copy is limited to in-frame clones, with some not included. The data hold approximately 92,000 clones, with about nine tenths observed a single time. Regarding this clone: Its target is not known. Sequence at one end of the junction differs from germline and may be a read error.

Study observations and caveats: GvH clones appeared in recipient marrow, some first in ileum or blood. Allograft graft-versus-host to host-versus-graft clonal ratios ran high in patients with graft-donor T cell macrochimerism.

The sample in question was unstimulated CD8+ T cells sorted from spleen or lymph node cells, obtained before intestinal transplant. The chain joins TRBV9 to TRBJ1-6; D ambiguous. This sequence was found in a human donor who received an intestinal transplant. CDR3 in DNA: TGTGCCAGCAGCATTCACGGGAGCTCCTATAATTCACTCCTCCACTTT. Translation gives CASSIHGSSYNSLLHF. The entire variable domain, with the rest obtained from reference TRBV9 and TRBJ1-6, is as follows: DSGVTQTPKHLITATGQRVTLRCSPRSGDLSVYWYQQSLDQGLQFLIQYYNGEERAKGNILERFSAQQFPDLHSELNLSSLELGDSALYFCASSIHGSSYNSLLHFGNGTRLTVT.